This entry lists 18 T cell receptor beta chains sequenced from one sample in a study of response to subunit inactivated influenza vaccine. TCRdb re-derived calls from the RT-PCR reads in MiXCR, one entry per CDR3 protein. The repertoire includes 650,000 to 800,000 distinct CDR3 sequences, about 15% of them detected once, and around 6.5% sits in the top ten. This material consisted of PBMCs from blood, taken 14 to 15 days before vaccination. Source of these receptors: a man aged 50 to 59 who received an inactivated influenza vaccine.

The chain couples TRBV5-1 to TRBJ2-1, with TRBD2 matching 12 bases. Losses at the gene ends were 0 bases for V and 9 bases for J; bases not matched to a gene: 4. This CDR3 has 15 residues. Per germline, CDR1 SGHRS and CDR2 YFSETQ. The CDR3 reads CASSLASGGAPEQFF. CDR3 nucleotides: TGCGCCAGCAGCTTGGCTAGCGGGGGGGCCCCTGAGCAGTTCTTC.

This clonotype was counted only a few times. The chain employs TRBV10-3 and TRBJ1-3; D gene unclear. The CDR3 is made up of 15 amino acids. The V gene's germline CDR1 is ENHRY and CDR2 SYGVKD. V was clipped by 0 bases and J by 0 bases, with 6 bases between them. The CDR3 loop reads CAISESWNSGNTIYF. DNA of the CDR3: TGTGCCATCAGTGAGTCGTGGAACTCTGGAAACACCATATATTTT.

This clonotype was recorded many times. This sequence joins TRBV27 and TRBJ2-1; maybe TRBD2 (6 bases). The V gene lost 4 bases and the J gene lost 8 bases, with 18 bases spanning the gap. Germline CDR1 MNHEY, CDR2 SMNVEV (reference sequence). The CDR3 is made up of 15 amino acids. In nucleotides, the CDR3 is TGTGCCAGCAGTTGGGGACTCCGGGTAGTCGATGAGCAGTTCTTC. Translated: CASSWGLRVVDEQFF.

This clonotype was observed many times. The rearrangement links TRBV5-1 to TRBJ2-1, with D unclear. Germline CDR1 and CDR2: SGHRS and YFSETQ. The CDR3 has 11 residues. Trimming removed 5 bases from V and 7 bases from J, with 7 bases in between. The CDR3 nucleotides are TGCGCCAGCAGGTATTTTAATGAGCAGTTCTTC. It specifies CASRYFNEQFF.

This chain uses TRBV5-1 with TRBJ2-3, with 8 nucleotides matching TRBD2. From germline, CDR1 is SGHRS and CDR2 YFSETQ. There are 15 residues in the CDR3. The DNA for the CDR3 is TGCGTCTCTGGGCAGCGGGGGACATACACAGATACGCAGTATTTT. The encoded protein is CVSGQRGTYTDTQYF.

The sample holds a few counts of this clonotype. This chain joins TRBV5-4 and TRBJ1-1; a weak D match, TRBD1 (6 bases). The germline gives CDR1 SGHNT, CDR2 YYREEE (reference sequence). This CDR3 region has 14 residues. Trimming shortened V by 3 bases and J by 8 bases, and 17 bases separated the two germline ends. CDR3 sequence reads: CASSYLQGGPEAFF. The CDR3 DNA is TGTGCCAGCAGCTACCTACAGGGTGGCCCCGAAGCTTTCTTT.

The chain combines TRBV6-2 or TRBV6-3 with TRBJ2-1; 8 bases fit TRBD1. Unmatched junction bases numbered 8, after V lost 6 bases and J lost 4 bases. CDR3 size: 15 residues. Germline V gives CDR1 MNHEY, CDR2 SVGEGT. DNA of the CDR3: TGTGCCAGCAGGCCTGGGACAGGTTCTTACAATGAGCAGTTCTTC. This sequence encodes CASRPGTGSYNEQFF.

This clonotype appeared a few times. The chain joins TRBV27 to TRBJ2-1, with TRBD2 matching over 14 bases. Germline V CDR1 and CDR2: MNHEY, SMNVEV (reference sequence). Trimming at V came to 4 bases and at J to 6 bases, leaving 5 bases not matched to a gene. There are 16 residues in the CDR3. The CDR3 sequence is CASSSGLAGAGNEQFF. CDR3 DNA sequence: TGTGCCAGCAGTTCGGGACTAGCGGGAGCAGGCAATGAGCAGTTCTTC.

This clonotype was seen more than once but under ten times. The chain uses TRBV15 and TRBJ2-1, with TRBD1 matching 7 bases. Germline CDR1 and CDR2: LNHNV and YYDKDF (reference sequence). The length of the CDR3 is 12 residues. V lost 5 bases and J lost 9; bases outside the gene matches: 4. In DNA, the CDR3 is TGTGCCACCAGCCAAGACAGGGCTGAGCAGTTCTTC. Residues: CATSQDRAEQFF.

The rearrangement links TRBV9 to TRBJ2-5; perhaps TRBD1 as D (6 bases). V was pared by 0 bases and J by 5 bases, with 11 bases between. This CDR3 spans 14 amino acids. CDR1 and CDR2 from the germline V gene are SGDLS and YYNGEE. CDR3: CASSVGNRVETQYF. CDR3 coding DNA: TGTGCCAGCAGCGTAGGTAACAGGGTCGAGACCCAGTACTTC. Using reference TRBV9 and TRBJ2-5 for the parts outside the CDR3, the full variable domain is DSGVTQTPKHLITATGQRVTLRCSPRSGDLSVYWYQQSLDQGLQFLIQYYNGEERAKGNILERFSAQQFPDLHSELNLSSLELGDSALYFCASSVGNRVETQYFGPGTRLLVL.

V and J are TRBV6-1 and TRBJ1-2, with D tentatively TRBD1 (6 bases). This CDR3 region has 14 residues. The germline gives CDR1 MNHNS, CDR2 SASEGT. Trimming left V 4 bases short and J 3 bases short, with 12 bases between. In DNA, the CDR3 is TGTGCCAGCAGTGGCTACCAGGGGTACTATGGCTACACCTTC. Translating it yields CASSGYQGYYGYTF.

This clonotype was seen at least ten times. The V and J genes are TRBV29-1 and TRBJ2-7; D is perhaps TRBD2 (5 bases). Trimming shortened V by 6 bases and J by 7 bases, and 16 bases separated the two germline ends. This CDR3 has 12 amino acids. Per the germline V gene, CDR1 is SQVTM and CDR2 is ANQGSEA. This CDR3 reads CSVTRARGEQYF. The CDR3 DNA is TGCAGCGTGACCCGGGCCAGAGGGGAGCAGTACTTC.

This clonotype was recorded a few times. CDR3 sequence (DNA): TGTGCCAGCAGCGTAGACAGGTCCCTAACCACAGATACGCAGTATTTT. This sequence encodes CASSVDRSLTTDTQYF. The V gene is TRBV7-9, the J gene TRBJ2-3; D might be TRBD1 (6 bases). CDR1 and CDR2 (germline): SEHNR, FQNEAQ (reference sequence). Trimming shortened V by 5 bases and J by 2 bases, and 17 bases separated the two germline ends. This CDR3 has 16 amino acids.

The J gene is TRBJ2-3, the V gene TRBV5-6; 10 positions agree with TRBD2. V shed 1 base and J 2 bases; nucleotides not matched to a gene: 10. The CDR3 is made up of 18 amino acids. Germline lookup yields CDR1 SGHDT and CDR2 YYEEEE. CDR3 DNA sequence: TGTGCCAGCAGCTTGTTCGGGAAAACTAGCGGGGTCACAGATACGCAGTATTTT. This sequence encodes CASSLFGKTSGVTDTQYF.

A few counts support this clonotype. The J gene is TRBJ2-7, the V gene TRBV15; the match to TRBD1 covers 8 bases. The J segment lost 3 bases and the V segment lost 1 base, leaving 2 bases of the junction unmatched. Germline V CDR1 and CDR2: LNHNV, YYDKDF (reference sequence). There are 14 residues in the CDR3. CDR3: CATSRAGQDYEQYF. DNA for the CDR3: TGTGCCACCAGCAGAGCGGGACAGGACTACGAGCAGTACTTC.

J is TRBJ2-7 and V is TRBV5-1, with 7 bases lining up with TRBD1. Germline CDR1 reads SGHRS; CDR2 reads YFSETQ. This CDR3 is 14 amino acids long. The V and J ends lost 7 bases and 2 bases, in that order; junction bases with no gene match: 9. The CDR3 bases are TGCGCCAGCGCCCCGGACAGGTATCCCTACGAGCAGTACTTC. As protein: CASAPDRYPYEQYF.

This clonotype was seen repeatedly, ten times or more. The V and J genes are TRBV10-3 and TRBJ2-1; 7 bases are a match to TRBD2. V was clipped by 8 bases and J by 8 bases; unmatched bases: 9. Looked up from germline, CDR1 is ENHRY and CDR2 is SYGVKD. There are 13 residues in the CDR3. In DNA, the CDR3 is TGTGCCATCGGTAAGGGAGGGGTTGATGAGCAGTTCTTC. This encodes CAIGKGGVDEQFF.

As concerns this clonotype: A single base separates this from a much larger clone, so it may be a read error. This chain links TRBV5-1 with TRBJ2-5, with D unresolved. Germline V gene sequence: CDR1 SGHRS, CDR2 YFSETQ. This CDR3 has 14 residues. CDR3 sequence: CASSLVATQEAQYF. CDR3 DNA: TGCGCCAGCAGCTTGGTGGCTACCCAAGAGGCCCAGTACTTC.